This TCR beta chain comes out of a study of cytotoxic CD8 clonotypes in ibrutinib-treated CLL. Libraries were prepared by immunoSEQ multiplex PCR; TCRdb keeps only in-frame clonotypes and omits some of them. The sample has around 92,000 clones, roughly four fifths seen once. For this clone: Its antigen is as yet unknown.

Germline-derived CDR1 and CDR2 are KGHSH and LQKENI. The ends were cut back, 3 bases at V and 4 bases at J, with 20 bases in the middle. The CDR3 is 17 amino acids. Findings of the study overall: At progression, clonality fell back toward baseline after rising at ibrutinib response.

The TCR was taken from a human donor with chronic lymphocytic leukemia. V and J are TRBV18 and TRBJ2-3; D may correspond to TRBD1 or TRBD2 (5 bases each). This specimen consisted of PBMCs, obtained after 24 months of ibrutinib treatment. The CDR3 region is CASSPVQRPGASDTQYF. For the CDR3, the DNA is TGTGCCAGCTCACCGGTTCAACGACCCGGGGCGTCAGATACGCAGTATTTT.